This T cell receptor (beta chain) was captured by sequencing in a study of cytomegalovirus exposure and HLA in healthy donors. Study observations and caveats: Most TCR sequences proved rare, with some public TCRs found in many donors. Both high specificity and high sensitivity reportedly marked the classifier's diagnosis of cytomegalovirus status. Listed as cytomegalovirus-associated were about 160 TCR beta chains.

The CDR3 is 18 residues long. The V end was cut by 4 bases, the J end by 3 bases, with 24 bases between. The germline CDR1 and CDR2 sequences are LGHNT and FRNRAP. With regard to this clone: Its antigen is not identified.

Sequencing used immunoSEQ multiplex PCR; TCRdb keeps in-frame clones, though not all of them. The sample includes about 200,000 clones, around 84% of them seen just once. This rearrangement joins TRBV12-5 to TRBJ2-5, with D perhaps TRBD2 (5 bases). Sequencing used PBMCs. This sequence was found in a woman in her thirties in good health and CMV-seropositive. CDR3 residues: CASGSIISLPADKETQYF. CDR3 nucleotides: TGTGCTAGTGGTTCGATAATATCTCTTCCAGCGGATAAAGAGACCCAGTACTTC.